This T cell receptor (beta chain) appears in the sequencing data of a study of blood T cell repertoires in COVID-19 (dated by TCRdb to about 2020). Notes on the research overall: Samples covering the acute and convalescent phases of COVID-19 were provided by collaborators in the United States, Italy and Spain. The material from the prospective study consisted of cDNA or gDNA derived from T cells, B-cell-depleted T cells, or PBMCs. Subjects who had been exposed to COVID-19, were actively infected with it, or had recovered from it provided the deeply sampled blood TCRbeta repertoires that made up the dataset. The repertoires were made available in a free public database intended to serve as a resource for research on the immune response to SARS-CoV-2. Samples came from the ongoing ImmuneRACE study (first 160 participants) plus 1,254 subjects from 6 global collaborators. Sample metadata almost always included a de-identified subject ID, COVID-19 status, age in years and sex. Where available, HLA class I and class II types were taken from metadata supplied by the sample provider and were not determined by assay-based typing.

TCRbeta CDR3 regions were amplified from genomic DNA using the immunoSEQ Assay, a bias-controlled multiplex PCR. The authors' pipeline ran thus. Nucleated cell counts per sample were estimated from amplification of reference gene primers within the assay. Sequence reads were collapsed and filtered to measure the absolute abundance of every unique TCRbeta CDR3 rearrangement. For each sample, productive Simpson clonality was calculated as the square root of Simpson's diversity index over productive rearrangements. Entries here come from immuneACCESS through TCRdb and include only in-frame sequences with V and J called. Some clones fail to appear in such tables; in the studies checked, an unresolved V gene covers under half of the shortfall, and the cause of the remainder is unknown. V, J and clone size are taken as reported in that table, and D and trimming were inferred from the DNA itself. The sample contains around 380,000 clones, around 87% of them found a single time. Clones ranked in the top ten supply about 1.5% of the sample.

Enrolling through a virtual design, the prospective study's participants ranged in age from roughly 18 to 100 years and lived across some 23 United States geographic areas. In the prospective study, participants were assigned to cohorts based on the clinical history participants reported in a screening survey and a study questionnaire. Recovered participants in ImmuneRACE Cohort 3 were defined by two consecutive negative NP/OP PCR tests, clearance by a healthcare professional, or resolution of symptoms. Mobile phlebotomists in the prospective study collected whole blood, serum and a nasopharyngeal or oropharyngeal swab from every participant. Additional blood draws and questionnaires over an approximately two-month period could optionally be provided by prospective study participants. Blood samples from the prospective study were shipped frozen or at room temperature prior to DNA extraction. Including cysteine and phenylalanine, the CDR3 has 14 amino acids. Only CDR3 DNA remains: 42 bases, in frame from the first base. Taken from the germline V gene, the CDR1 and CDR2 loops are MNHNS and SASEGT. The junction shows trimming of 1 base on V and 4 bases on J, plus 10 bases between the germline ends.

What the work shows at the level of the full study, not this receptor alone: The amount of clinical and demographic metadata varied by source and participant and was provided uncurated.

In regard to this clone: Its antigen is not yet known. It has no much larger one-base neighbor in the sample; base qualities were not kept.

The rearrangement combines TRBV6-1 with TRBJ1-2, with TRBD1 as a weak D call on 6 bases. Input material: PBMCs or T cells enriched from blood (not recorded which). The sequence came from a man aged 30-40 years who had recovered from COVID-19. CDR3 loop: CASSEGGGGYGYTF. The nucleotide sequence reads as follows: TGTGCCAGCAGTGAAGGGGGGGGCGGCTATGGCTACACCTTC.